A selection of T cell receptor beta chains follows, all from one sample in a study of blood T cells in healthy people across ages. TCRdb independently ran MiXCR on the 5' RACE reads; one entry per CDR3 protein. Seen here are 550,000 to 650,000 distinct CDR3 sequences, under 30% observed once, and the top ten hold less than 20%. Source material: blood. These receptor sequences come from a woman older than 75 in good health. Both conserved end residues are trimmed from each CDR3. Fields, in order: J gene, CDR3 length, V gene, CDR3 protein.

TRBJ1-5	13	TRBV21-1	ASSKDRVWNQPQH
TRBJ2-3	15	TRBV6-2/TRBV6-3	ASSQFRAGARADTQY
TRBJ1-2	12	TRBV29-1	SVKDGRTNYGYT
TRBJ2-7	11	TRBV18	ASSGTATYEQY
TRBJ1-6	12	TRBV5-6	ASSLGQRNSPLH
TRBJ2-5	11	TRBV20-1	SALGGSQETQY
TRBJ2-1	13	TRBV20-1	GARNEAGAYNEQF
TRBJ1-2	14	TRBV9	ASSVDPFDRGDGYT
TRBJ2-5	12	TRBV5-1	ASSLGPELATQY
TRBJ2-3	13	TRBV3-1	ASSAWGLTTDTQY
TRBJ2-2	11	TRBV2	ASRGDATGELF
TRBJ1-2	13	TRBV12-3/TRBV12-4	ASSYGPGQGARET
TRBJ2-3	14	TRBV3-1	ASSQAGTSIADTQY
TRBJ2-3	14	TRBV14	ASSPRNLGMTDTQY
TRBJ2-1	13	TRBV20-1	SAREGAGNHNEQF
TRBJ2-1	14	TRBV5-4	ASSFPSGRAENEQF
TRBJ2-2	14	TRBV4-2	ASSQEAGVRPGELF
TRBJ2-3	13	TRBV2	ASSLQGSGTDTQY
TRBJ2-3	12	TRBV3-1	ASSQDSAGDTQY
TRBJ2-1	9	TRBV20-1	SARSGYAQF
TRBJ1-1	12	TRBV7-9	ASSWADRGREAF
TRBJ1-1	13	TRBV29-1	SVEDWSRIYTEAF
-	14	TRBV6-1	ASSKSFGTVGGEQY
TRBJ2-5	11	TRBV10-3	ATSSYGGETQY
TRBJ1-2	12	TRBV7-9	ASSPGTGVTGYT
TRBJ1-3	12	TRBV10-3	AISDPDSGNTIY
TRBJ2-5	12	TRBV18	ASSTPGVTETQY
TRBJ2-7	14	TRBV12-3/TRBV12-4	ASRAERKQLPYEQY
TRBJ2-1	15	TRBV5-4	ASSSSGTGGPGNEQF
TRBJ2-7	11	TRBV20-1	SATGPSDYEQY
TRBJ2-5	11	TRBV30	AWNIYHGYEQY
TRBJ2-7	10	TRBV9	ASSVDRDKQY
TRBJ2-1	15	TRBV7-9	ASSFSGAARGPNEQF
TRBJ2-5	12	TRBV7-2	ASSDGPESETQY
TRBJ1-4	10	TRBV6-1	ASQRGTEKRF
TRBJ1-4	13	TRBV7-2	ASRKSTATNEKLF
TRBJ2-3	12	TRBV30	AWNRAGRGDTQY
TRBJ2-7	16	TRBV7-8	ASSLSLAAGGLVYEQY
TRBJ1-5	14	TRBV20-1	SASPYLQGSNQPQH
TRBJ2-3	13	TRBV9	ASSVTGQGPDTQY
TRBJ2-3	11	TRBV9	ATQRDPTDTQY
TRBJ1-4	14	TRBV5-1	ASSGQGAGSVGELF
TRBJ2-7	14	TRBV28	ASSSLEGGNRYEQY